A single sample is the source of the 27 T cell receptor beta chains below, sequenced in a study of regulatory T cells in long-lasting Graves disease. Documented time point: newly diagnosed GD, antithyroid drugs for less than 3 months. PBMC-derived RNA was used for the TCR library. Building of the TCR beta libraries involved iRepertoire HTBI primers and Arm-PCR of CDR3 regions. TCRdb re-called the multiplex PCR reads through MiXCR, storing one row per CDR3 protein. The table includes 350,000 to 550,000 distinct CDR3 sequences, 14% detected once. This sample also belongs to another study, concerning T cells in Graves' hyperthyroidism and ophthalmopathy.

The specimen comprised peripheral blood mononuclear cells (PBMCs), sampled at new diagnosis, from a patient treated with antithyroid drugs. The source is a woman between 45 and 60 years old with Graves disease.

The chain recombines TRBV5-1 with TRBJ2-1; D is unclear. The V and J ends lost 5 bases and 8 bases respectively, with 14 bases between them. The CDR3 consists of 13 residues. CDR1 and CDR2 (germline): SGHRS, YFSETQ. The CDR3 protein is CASRGTRRDEQFF. CDR3 bases: TGCGCCAGCAGAGGTACCAGAAGGGATGAGCAGTTCTTC.

This clonotype appeared many times. This sequence joins TRBV7-2 and TRBJ2-5, with D possibly TRBD2 on 6 matching bases. Trimming cost V 5 bases and J 2 bases, with 24 bases left between them. This CDR3 has 18 amino acids. Germline V gives CDR1 SGHTA, CDR2 FQGNSA. The CDR3 sequence: CASSHLSPGRPSQETQYF. For the CDR3, the DNA is TGTGCCAGCAGCCACCTTAGCCCGGGGAGGCCATCTCAAGAGACCCAGTACTTC. The full variable domain, with the rest looked up from reference TRBV7-2 and TRBJ2-5, is GAGVSQSPSNKVTEKGKDVELRCDPISGHTALYWYRQSLGQGLEFLIYFQGNSAPDKSGLPSDRFSAERTGGSVSTLTIQRTQQEDSAVYLCASSHLSPGRPSQETQYFGPGTRLLVL.

There are a few counts of this clonotype. V usage is TRBV6-5 and J usage is TRBJ2-1, with 9 bases fitting TRBD1. The CDR3 has 17 residues. The ends lost 2 bases at V and 4 bases at J; junction bases unmatched: 9. Germline-derived CDR1 and CDR2 are MNHEY and SVGAGI. The CDR3 spells CASSYPPGQGLYNEQFF. The CDR3 region has the DNA TGTGCCAGCAGTTACCCCCCGGGACAGGGTTTGTACAATGAGCAGTTCTTC.

The V and J genes are TRBV20-1 and TRBJ2-1; unclear D gene. The germline gives CDR1 DFQATT, CDR2 SNEGSKA (reference sequence). V lost 0 bases, J lost 6 bases, and 9 bases lay in between. This CDR3 has 13 residues. DNA for the CDR3: TGCAGTGCTAGAGACCCTAGAAGCAATGAGCAGTTCTTC. It specifies CSARDPRSNEQFF.

The chain uses TRBV5-5 and TRBJ2-5; D is ambiguous. TRBJ2-1 matches the DNA end more closely, so the J call is doubtful. CDR3 length: 14 amino acids. Germline V gives CDR1 SGHKS, CDR2 YYEKEE (reference sequence). The CDR3 is CASSLWAGSDEQFF. CDR3 sequence (DNA): TGTGCCAGCAGCTTGTGGGCTGGGTCGGATGAGCAGTTCTTC.

This clonotype appeared many times. The rearrangement links TRBV25-1 to TRBJ2-1; a weak D match, TRBD2 (6 bases). Germline CDR1 and CDR2: MGHDK and SYGVNS. V dropped 8 bases and J dropped 4 bases, with 12 bases sitting between them. The CDR3 has 13 amino acids. CDR3 nucleotide sequence: TGTGCCAGCCGGGGGACGGGTTACAATGAGCAGTTCTTC. Its protein is CASRGTGYNEQFF. Full variable domain (outside the CDR3, taken from reference TRBV25-1 and TRBJ2-1): EADIYQTPRYLVIGTGKKITLECSQTMGHDKMYWYQQDPGMELHLIHYSYGVNSTEKGDLSSESTVSRIRTEHFPLTLESARPSHTSQYLCASRGTGYNEQFFGPGTRLTVL.

A remark on this clonotype: A read error may explain this, as a much larger clone is one base away. This chain connects TRBV11-2 to TRBJ2-5, with 8 positions matching TRBD1. The CDR3 runs 15 residues. Germline V gene sequence: CDR1 SGHAT, CDR2 FQNNGV. The CDR3 sequence: CTSSFRGRGQETQYF. The CDR3 DNA sequence: TGTACCAGCAGCTTTAGAGGCAGGGGGCAGGAGACCCAGTACTTC.

This clonotype has ten or more counts. The gene calls are TRBV28 and TRBJ1-1; the D gene is possibly TRBD1 (6 bases). V was pared by 5 bases and J by 5 bases, with 9 bases between. The CDR3 is 12 amino acids. Germline lookup yields CDR1 MDHEN and CDR2 SYDVKM. The DNA for the CDR3 is TGTGCCAGCAGTGCACAGGGAACTGAAGCTTTCTTT. Protein product: CASSAQGTEAFF.

Ten or more counts support this clonotype. V and J are TRBV7-2 and TRBJ2-1, with no clear D. Per germline, CDR1 SGHTA and CDR2 FQGNSA. Trimming left V 2 bases short and J 10 bases short, with 12 bases between. The CDR3 spans 13 residues. The CDR3 here is CASSLPGSGEQFF. CDR3 DNA: TGTGCCAGCAGCTTACCGGGTTCCGGAGAGCAGTTCTTC. Full variable domain (outside the CDR3, taken from reference TRBV7-2 and TRBJ2-1): GAGVSQSPSNKVTEKGKDVELRCDPISGHTALYWYRQSLGQGLEFLIYFQGNSAPDKSGLPSDRFSAERTGGSVSTLTIQRTQQEDSAVYLCASSLPGSGEQFFGPGTRLTVL.

The chain joins TRBV5-4 to TRBJ2-7; 11 nucleotides match TRBD2. V dropped 4 bases and J dropped 5; count of bases not matched to a gene: 8. This CDR3 region has 15 residues. Germline V CDR1 and CDR2: SGHNT, YYREEE (reference sequence). The CDR3 DNA is TGTGCCAGCAGCGACTTAGCGGGAGGGGCCGACGAGCAGTACTTC. Protein: CASSDLAGGADEQYF.

In this sample, this clonotype turned up many times. The chain employs TRBV12-5 and TRBJ2-3, with D perhaps matching TRBD1 or TRBD2 (5 bases each). The length of the CDR3 is 15 residues. The germline CDR1 and CDR2 sequences are LGHNT and FRNRAP. Trimming took off 5 bases at V and 6 bases at J, with 18 bases between the two ends. CDR3 nucleotide sequence: TGTGCTAGTGGTCCCTCCGGGGCCGGTGCGGATACGCAGTATTTT. Amino acid sequence: CASGPSGAGADTQYF.

This clonotype was recorded only once. At one end, the junction sequence differs from germline, possibly due to a read error. The chain joins TRBV3-1 to TRBJ1-2; 9 nucleotides match TRBD1. The V gene's germline CDR1 is LGHDT and CDR2 YNNKEL (reference sequence). The CDR3 is 15 residues long. CDR3: CAGSHQDRGNYGYTF. CDR3 nucleotides: TGTGCCGGCAGCCACCAGGACAGGGGCAACTATGGCTACACCTTC.

This clonotype was seen repeatedly, ten times or more. This chain joins TRBV28 and TRBJ1-5, with TRBD1 matching 7 bases. J was trimmed by 0 bases and V by 5 bases; bases with no gene match: 10. The germline CDR1 and CDR2 sequences are MDHEN and SYDVKM. The length of the CDR3 is 17 residues. Written as DNA, the CDR3 is TGTGCCAGCAGTACCCCTTGGGGACAGACTAGCAATCAGCCCCAGCATTTT. It yields the protein CASSTPWGQTSNQPQHF.

This clonotype has a count of ten or more. The chain's CDR3 is CASRSSYLNTEAFF. CDR3 bases: TGTGCCAGCAGATCCTCGTATCTGAACACTGAAGCTTTCTTT. The J gene is TRBJ1-1, the V gene TRBV12-3 or TRBV12-4; D is unresolved. The CDR3 runs 14 residues. Trimming took off 6 bases at V and 0 bases at J, with 11 bases between the two ends.

This clonotype has at least ten counts. The V call is TRBV18, the J call TRBJ1-3, with D maybe TRBD1 (6 bases). Germline assignment: CDR1 KGHSH and CDR2 LQKENI. There are 15 residues in the CDR3. The germline V and J ends were trimmed by 1 base and 8 bases, with 15 bases remaining between them. CDR3 nucleotides: TGTGCCAGCTCACCACTGGGGGCGGACGGAGACACCATATATTTT. It is translated as CASSPLGADGDTIYF. The whole variable domain, filled in from reference TRBV18 and TRBJ1-3, reads NAGVMQNPRHLVRRRGQEARLRCSPMKGHSHVYWYRQLPEEGLKFMVYLQKENIIDESGMPKERFSAEFPKEGPSILRIQQVVRGDSAAYFCASSPLGADGDTIYFGEGSWLTVV.

A remark on this clonotype: This may come from a read error, since a much larger clone is one base off. The chain couples TRBV30 to TRBJ1-2, with D unclear. The CDR3 spans 12 residues. CDR1 is GTSNPN, CDR2 SVGIG, per germline (reference sequence). CDR3 region: CARSTVESGYTF. CDR3 sequence (DNA): TGTGCCCGGAGTACCGTGGAGTCTGGCTACACCTTC.

The chain links TRBV28 to TRBJ2-5; D gene unclear. Germline V gene data show CDR1 as MDHEN and CDR2 as SYDVKM. The CDR3 runs 16 residues. Trimming removed 6 bases from V and 1 base from J, with 18 bases in between. For the CDR3, the DNA is TGTGCCAGCAGCTCGGTCGATACATCAATCCAAGAGACCCAGTACTTC. Residues: CASSSVDTSIQETQYF. The full variable domain, its missing parts supplied by reference TRBV28 and TRBJ2-5, is DVKVTQSSRYLVKRTGEKVFLECVQDMDHENMFWYRQDPGLGLRLIYFSYDVKMKEKGDIPEGYSVSREKKERFSLILESASTNQTSMYLCASSSVDTSIQETQYFGPGTRLLVL.

A note on this clonotype: Just one base apart from a much larger clone, this may be a read error. The J gene is TRBJ2-1, the V gene TRBV7-3; unclear D gene. The CDR3 extends over 14 amino acids. Germline V CDR1 and CDR2: SGHTA, FQGTGA. In nucleotides, the CDR3 is TGTGCCAGCAGCTTCGCCGGATCCTACAATGAGCGGTTCTTC. Its translation: CASSFAGSYNERFF.

The sample holds a few counts of this clonotype. The genes are TRBV3-1 and TRBJ2-5; D is unresolved. Germline CDR1 and CDR2: LGHDT and YNNKEL (reference sequence). The V end lost 0 bases, the J end lost 2 bases, and 7 bases lay between the germline ends. CDR3 length equals 14 residues. The DNA for the CDR3 is TGTGCCAGCAGCCAAGATCGGCGGCAAGAGACCCAGTACTTC. As protein: CASSQDRRQETQYF.

This rearrangement joins TRBV12-3 or TRBV12-4 to TRBJ1-6, with D perhaps matching TRBD1 (6 bases). The CDR3 totals 15 residues. V lost 3 bases and J lost 9, with 15 bases in between. CDR3 sequence: CASSFGGAPISPLHF. CDR3 coding DNA: TGTGCCAGCAGTTTTGGGGGGGCCCCCATTTCACCCCTCCACTTT.

This clonotype was seen a handful of times. This rearrangement joins TRBV5-4 to TRBJ2-5; D not resolved. The CDR3 has 13 amino acids. CDR1 SGHNT and CDR2 YYREEE come from the germline V gene (reference sequence). V dropped 5 bases and J dropped 5 bases, with 13 bases sitting between them. The CDR3 DNA reads TGTGCCAGCAGTAGCTACACGGAGGAGACCCAGTACTTC. It yields the protein CASSSYTEETQYF.

Regarding this clonotype: A single base separates this from a much larger clone, so it may be a read error. V usage is TRBV11-2 and J usage is TRBJ2-1; D gene uncertain. This CDR3 contains 14 residues. Germline loops: CDR1 SGHAT, CDR2 FQNNGV. The CDR3 nucleotides read TGTACCAGCAGCTCCTCAGCCTCCTACAATGAGCAGTTCTTC. Protein sequence: CTSSSSASYNEQFF. Filled out from reference TRBV11-2 and TRBJ2-1, the complete variable domain reads EAGVAQSPRYKIIEKRQSVAFWCNPISGHATLYWYQQILGQGPKLLIQFQNNGVVDDSQLPKDRFSAERLKGVDSTLKIQPAKLEDSAVYLCTSSSSASYNEQFFGPGTRLTVL.

The sample holds a few counts of this clonotype. The rearrangement links TRBV19 to TRBJ2-5; tentatively, D is TRBD1 (6 bases). Germline V gives CDR1 LNHDA, CDR2 SQIVND (reference sequence). The CDR3 runs to 14 residues. The germline V and J ends were trimmed by 5 bases and 3 bases, with 13 bases remaining between them. This CDR3 is CASSHQGQKETQYF. CDR3 nucleotides: TGTGCCAGTAGTCATCAGGGGCAGAAAGAGACCCAGTACTTC.

This chain connects TRBV27 to TRBJ2-2; 16 bases match TRBD2. CDR3 length: 18 amino acids. Germline loops: CDR1 MNHEY, CDR2 SMNVEV (reference sequence). Trimming removed 4 bases from V and 3 bases from J; junction bases left unmatched: 5. CDR3: CASSSQGLAGGHTGELFF. DNA of the CDR3: TGTGCCAGCAGTTCTCAGGGACTAGCGGGAGGGCACACCGGGGAGCTGTTTTTT.

This clonotype was seen at least ten times. The CDR3 reads CASQKGTGGNEKLFF. The CDR3 DNA reads TGTGCCAGCCAAAAGGGTACCGGGGGCAATGAAAAACTGTTTTTT. V is TRBV2 and J is TRBJ1-4; tentative D call: TRBD1 (6 bases). Trimming removed 8 bases from V and 5 bases from J, with 18 bases in between. CDR1 and CDR2 from the germline V gene are SNHLY and FYNNEI. The CDR3 has 15 amino acids.

The V gene is TRBV4-1, the J gene TRBJ2-2; D ambiguous. Germline values: CDR1 MGHRA, CDR2 YSYEKL. V was shortened by 4 bases and J by 6 bases, with 18 bases between the two germline ends. CDR3 size: 16 residues. CDR3 sequence reads: CASSRPIGDKAGELFF. CDR3 in DNA: TGCGCCAGCAGCCGCCCAATAGGAGACAAAGCCGGGGAGCTGTTTTTT.

In the case of this clonotype: The CDR3 ends on some other residue instead of the conserved phenylalanine or tryptophan, so this is likely a read error. The DNA is omitted, as the CDR3 cannot be located on it reliably, and the CDR3 follows TCRdb's listing. The chain couples TRBV6-1 to TRBJ2-1; the listed D gene, TRBD2, was not tested against the DNA. The CDR3 totals 9 residues, both ends included. CDR1 and CDR2 (germline): MNHNS, SASEGT. The CDR3 loop reads CASSQTSGR.